This TCR beta chain comes out of a study of blood T cell repertoires in COVID-19. At the level of the study: From T cells, B-cell-depleted T cells, or PBMCs came the material, which was cDNA or gDNA.

Clones were read by immunoSEQ multiplex PCR, and TCRdb kept only the in-frame ones, dropping some. The profile covers almost 400,000 clones, with roughly 89% appearing a single time and 1.7% taken by the ten largest. Cohort placement rested on clinical history that participants reported themselves. Donors in Cohort 3 who had recovered were those with two negative PCRs, healthcare professional clearance, or resolution of their symptoms. This CDR3 comprises 13 residues. V lost 4 bases to trimming and J lost 7 bases; unmatched junction nucleotides: 1. The germline V gene encodes CDR1 MNHNY and CDR2 SVGAGI (reference sequence).

The chain has TRBV6-6 and TRBJ1-6; 7 bases line up with TRBD1. This receptor was taken from a young woman who had recovered from COVID-19. The sample consisted of PBMCs or T cells enriched from blood (not recorded which). The CDR3 DNA is TGTGCCAGCAGTTCGGGACAGAATTCACCCCTCCACTTT. This sequence encodes CASSSGQNSPLHF.